This T cell receptor (beta chain) was found in a study of T cells after yellow fever vaccination. For TCR, cDNA came from 5'RACE template switching, which added a universal primer site and UMIs. TCRdb passed the 5' RACE reads through MiXCR, listing each CDR3 protein once. Among 500,000 to 650,000 distinct CDR3 sequences, around 16% were seen once, and the ten largest hold roughly 17%. The table lists this clonotype with a few counts. The CDR3 sequence is 15 residues long. The germline gives CDR1 SGHTA, CDR2 FQGNSA. J lost 2 bases, V lost 0 bases, and 1 base had no gene match. V usage is TRBV7-2 and J usage is TRBJ1-2, with TRBD1 matching 9 bases. The specimen comprised PBMCs, sampled roughly 5 days after the first yellow fever vaccination. This TCR was sampled from a man aged 18-30 years who received the YFV17D yellow fever vaccine. Written as DNA, the CDR3 is TGTGCCAGCAGCTTAGCCACAGGGGGCAACTATGGCTACACCTTC. It codes for CASSLATGGNYGYTF. Looking up the rest from reference TRBV7-2 and TRBJ1-2 gives the full variable domain: GAGVSQSPSNKVTEKGKDVELRCDPISGHTALYWYRQSLGQGLEFLIYFQGNSAPDKSGLPSDRFSAERTGGSVSTLTIQRTQQEDSAVYLCASSLATGGNYGYTFGSGTRLTVV.